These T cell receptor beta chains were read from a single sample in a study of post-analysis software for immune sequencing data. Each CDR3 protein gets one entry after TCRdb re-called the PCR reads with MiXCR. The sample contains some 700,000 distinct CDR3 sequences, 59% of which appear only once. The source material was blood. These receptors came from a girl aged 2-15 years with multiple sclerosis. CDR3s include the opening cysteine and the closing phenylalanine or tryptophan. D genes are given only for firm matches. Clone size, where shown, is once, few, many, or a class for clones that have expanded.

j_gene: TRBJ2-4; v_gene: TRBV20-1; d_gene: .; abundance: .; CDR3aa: CSASGRGDIQYF; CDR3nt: TGCAGTGCCTCCGGGAGAGGAGACATTCAGTACTTC
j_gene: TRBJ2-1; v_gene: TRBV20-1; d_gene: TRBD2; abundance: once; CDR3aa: CSADPSGGSYNEQFF; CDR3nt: TGCAGTGCGGATCCCAGCGGGGGCTCCTACAATGAGCAGTTCTTC
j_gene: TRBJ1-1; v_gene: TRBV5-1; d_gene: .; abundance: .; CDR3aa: CASSSGRSNTEAFF; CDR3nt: TGCGCCAGCAGCTCGGGGCGGTCGAACACTGAAGCTTTCTTT
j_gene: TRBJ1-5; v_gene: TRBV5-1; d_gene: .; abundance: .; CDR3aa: CASSIGTGGNQPQHF; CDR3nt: TGCGCCAGCAGCATCGGGACGGGAGGTAATCAGCCCCAGCATTTT
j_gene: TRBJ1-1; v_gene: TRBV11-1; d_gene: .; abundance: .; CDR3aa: CASSTDVPNTEAFF; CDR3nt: TGTGCCAGCAGCACGGACGTACCGAACACTGAAGCTTTCTTT
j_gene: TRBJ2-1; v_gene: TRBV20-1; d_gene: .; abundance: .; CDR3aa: CSARAPSSNEQFF; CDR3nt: TGCAGTGCTAGAGCTCCGTCTTCCAATGAGCAGTTCTTC
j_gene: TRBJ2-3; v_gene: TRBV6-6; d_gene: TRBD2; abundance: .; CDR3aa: CASGASGVTDTQYF; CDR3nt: TGTGCCAGCGGGGCTAGCGGGGTCACAGATACGCAGTATTTT
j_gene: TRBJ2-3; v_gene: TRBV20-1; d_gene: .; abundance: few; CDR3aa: CSARGRAGPTGTQYF; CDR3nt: TGCAGTGCTAGGGGTCGGGCAGGGCCCACAGGTACGCAGTATTTT
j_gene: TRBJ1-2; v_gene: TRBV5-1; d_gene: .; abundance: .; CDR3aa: CASSSPGYDYGYTF; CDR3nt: TGCGCCAGCAGCTCCCCGGGGTACGACTATGGCTACACCTTC
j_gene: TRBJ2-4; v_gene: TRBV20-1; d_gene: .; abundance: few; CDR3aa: CSASRRGLLGEQYF; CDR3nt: TGCAGTGCTAGTCGTAGGGGTCTATTGGGAGAGCAGTACTTC
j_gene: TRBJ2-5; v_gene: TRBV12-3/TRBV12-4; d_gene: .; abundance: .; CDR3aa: CASSPLAREETQYF; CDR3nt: TGTGCCAGCAGTCCCCTTGCCAGGGAGGAGACCCAGTACTTC
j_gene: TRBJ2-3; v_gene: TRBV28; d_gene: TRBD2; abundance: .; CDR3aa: CASSFNGGGTDTQYF; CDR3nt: TGTGCCAGCAGTTTCAACGGGGGGGGGACAGATACGCAGTATTTT
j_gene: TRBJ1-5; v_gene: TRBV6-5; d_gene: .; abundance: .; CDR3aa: CASSPGGGHPQHF; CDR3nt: TGTGCCAGCAGCCCGGGGGGAGGTCACCCCCAGCATTTT
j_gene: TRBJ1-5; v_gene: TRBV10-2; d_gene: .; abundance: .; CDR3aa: CASSEMDSYSNQPQHF; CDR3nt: TGCGCCAGCAGTGAAATGGACAGTTATAGCAATCAGCCCCAGCATTTT
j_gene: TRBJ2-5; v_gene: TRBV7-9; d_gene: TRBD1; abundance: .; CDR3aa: CASSRAAQGAETQYF; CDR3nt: TGTGCCAGCAGCCGCGCGGCACAGGGGGCAGAGACCCAGTACTTC
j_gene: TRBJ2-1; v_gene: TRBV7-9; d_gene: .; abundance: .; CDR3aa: CASSPDSMGNEQFF; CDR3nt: TGTGCCAGCAGCCCTGACTCCATGGGGAATGAGCAGTTCTTC
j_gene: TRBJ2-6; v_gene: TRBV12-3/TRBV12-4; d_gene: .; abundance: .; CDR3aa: CASSPSWGGAESGSGANVLTF; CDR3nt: TGTGCCAGCAGCCCATCATGGGGGGGCGCCGAATCTGGCTCTGGGGCCAACGTCCTGACTTTC
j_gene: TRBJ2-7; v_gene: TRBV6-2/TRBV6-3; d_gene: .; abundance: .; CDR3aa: CASSWDSGASYEQYF; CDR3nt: TGTGCCAGCAGTTGGGACAGCGGGGCTTCCTACGAGCAGTACTTC
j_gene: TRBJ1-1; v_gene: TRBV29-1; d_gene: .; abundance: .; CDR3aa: CSVERRPTDGSEAFF; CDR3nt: TGCAGCGTTGAGCGGAGGCCGACCGATGGGTCTGAAGCTTTCTTT
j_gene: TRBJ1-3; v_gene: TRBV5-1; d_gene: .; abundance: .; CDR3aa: CASSVDGGGSGNTIYF; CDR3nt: TGCGCCAGCAGCGTGGACGGGGGGGGCTCTGGAAACACCATATATTTT
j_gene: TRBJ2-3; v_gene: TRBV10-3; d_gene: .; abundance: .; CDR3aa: CAISETGASADTQYF; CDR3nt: TGTGCCATCAGTGAGACAGGGGCTAGCGCAGATACGCAGTATTTT
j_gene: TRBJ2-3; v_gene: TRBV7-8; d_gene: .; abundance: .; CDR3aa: CASSLVPQGTDTQYF; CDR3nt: TGTGCCAGCAGCTTAGTTCCGCAGGGAACAGATACGCAGTATTTT
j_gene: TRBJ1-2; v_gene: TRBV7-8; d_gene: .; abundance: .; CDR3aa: CASSLAPGRSYGYTF; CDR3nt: TGTGCCAGCAGCTTAGCCCCCGGTAGGAGCTATGGCTACACCTTC
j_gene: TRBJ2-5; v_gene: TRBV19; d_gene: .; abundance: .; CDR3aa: CASSLSRPGPGETQYF; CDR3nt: TGTGCCAGTAGTCTTTCAAGACCGGGACCCGGGGAGACCCAGTACTTC
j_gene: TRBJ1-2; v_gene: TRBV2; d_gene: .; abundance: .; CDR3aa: CASSRRDVGSYGYTF; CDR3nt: TGTGCCAGCAGCCGTCGGGACGTGGGATCCTATGGCTACACCTTC
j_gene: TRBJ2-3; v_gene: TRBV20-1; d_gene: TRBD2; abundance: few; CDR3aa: CSARGGGRPGVSTDTQYF; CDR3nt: TGCAGTGCTAGAGGGGGGGGACGCCCGGGTGTTAGCACAGATACGCAGTATTTT
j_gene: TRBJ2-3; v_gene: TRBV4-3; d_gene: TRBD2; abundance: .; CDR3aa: CAGSQELTSGEGDTQYF; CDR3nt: TGCGCCGGCAGCCAAGAATTGACTAGCGGGGAGGGAGATACGCAGTATTTT
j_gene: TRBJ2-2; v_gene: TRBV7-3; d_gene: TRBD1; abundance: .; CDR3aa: CASSQTGTGVPRTGELFF; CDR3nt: TGTGCCAGCAGCCAGACCGGGACAGGGGTCCCTCGGACCGGGGAGCTGTTTTTT
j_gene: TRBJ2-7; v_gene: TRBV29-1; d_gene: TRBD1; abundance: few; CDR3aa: CSVPKPGTVPYEQYF; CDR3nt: TGCAGCGTTCCAAAACCTGGGACAGTGCCCTACGAGCAGTACTTC
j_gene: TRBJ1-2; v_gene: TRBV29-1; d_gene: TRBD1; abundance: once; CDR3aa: CSVQERGQVYGYTF; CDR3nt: TGCAGCGTCCAGGAAAGGGGGCAGGTCTATGGCTACACCTTC
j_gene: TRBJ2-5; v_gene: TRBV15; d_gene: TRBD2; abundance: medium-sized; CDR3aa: CATSNIAGETQYF; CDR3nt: TGTGCCACCAGCAACATAGCGGGGGAGACCCAGTACTTC
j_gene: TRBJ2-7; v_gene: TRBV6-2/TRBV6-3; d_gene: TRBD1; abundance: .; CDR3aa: CASTVQGSSYEQYF; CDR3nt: TGTGCCAGCACTGTACAGGGGAGCTCCTACGAGCAGTACTTC
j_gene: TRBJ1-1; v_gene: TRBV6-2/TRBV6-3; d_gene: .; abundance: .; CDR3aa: CASRHSSSGRNTEAFF; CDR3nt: TGTGCCAGCAGGCACTCATCCTCCGGACGGAACACTGAAGCTTTCTTT
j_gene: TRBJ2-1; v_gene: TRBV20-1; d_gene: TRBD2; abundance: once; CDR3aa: CSARPPAGDQVQFF; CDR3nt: TGCAGTGCCCGACCACCAGCGGGAGATCAGGTCCAGTTCTTC
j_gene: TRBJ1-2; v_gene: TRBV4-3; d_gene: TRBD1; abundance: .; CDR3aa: CASTGTDSGYTF; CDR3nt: TGCGCCAGCACCGGGACAGATTCTGGCTACACCTTC
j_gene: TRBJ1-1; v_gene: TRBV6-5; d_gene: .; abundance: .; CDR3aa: CASSYEDPTEAFF; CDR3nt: TGTGCCAGCAGTTACGAGGACCCCACTGAAGCTTTCTTT
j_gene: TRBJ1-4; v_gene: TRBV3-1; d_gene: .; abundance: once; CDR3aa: CASSQTATNEKLFF; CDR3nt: TGTGCCAGCAGCCAGACGGCAACTAATGAAAAACTGTTTTTT
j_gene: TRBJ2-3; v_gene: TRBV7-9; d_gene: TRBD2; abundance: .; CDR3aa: CASSSSGTTDTQYF; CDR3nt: TGTGCCAGCAGTTCTAGCGGGACCACAGATACGCAGTATTTT
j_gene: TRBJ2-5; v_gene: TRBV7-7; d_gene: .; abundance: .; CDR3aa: CASSQGQGSETQYF; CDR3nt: TGTGCCAGCAGCCAAGGGCAGGGTTCCGAGACCCAGTACTTC
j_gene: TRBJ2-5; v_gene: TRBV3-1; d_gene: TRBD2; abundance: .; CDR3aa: CASSHTTSGRGETQYF; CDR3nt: TGTGCCAGCAGCCACACGACTAGCGGGAGAGGGGAGACCCAGTACTTC
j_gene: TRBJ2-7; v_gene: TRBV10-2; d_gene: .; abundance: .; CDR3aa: CASSGIYSYEQYF; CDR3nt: TGCGCCAGCAGCGGGATATACTCCTACGAGCAGTACTTC
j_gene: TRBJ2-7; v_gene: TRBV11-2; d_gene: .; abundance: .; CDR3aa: CASSSQGEEQYF; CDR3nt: TGTGCCAGCAGCTCACAGGGTGAAGAGCAGTACTTC
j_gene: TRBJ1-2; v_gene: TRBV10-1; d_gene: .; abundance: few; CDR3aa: CASSESAGVNYGYTF; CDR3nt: TGCGCCAGCAGTGAGTCGGCGGGGGTCAACTATGGCTACACCTTC
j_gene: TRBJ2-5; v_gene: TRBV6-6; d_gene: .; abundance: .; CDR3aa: CASSYSMVRQTQYF; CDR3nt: TGTGCCAGCAGTTACTCGATGGTACGGCAGACCCAGTACTTC
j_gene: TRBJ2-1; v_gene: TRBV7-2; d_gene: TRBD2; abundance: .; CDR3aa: CASRKRGRYNEQFF; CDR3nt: TGTGCCAGCAGGAAGCGGGGGCGCTACAATGAGCAGTTCTTC
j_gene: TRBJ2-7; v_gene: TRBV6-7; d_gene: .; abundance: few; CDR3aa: CASSPPGPLIYYEQYF; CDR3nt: TGTGCCAGCAGCCCACCGGGACCGCTGATATACTACGAGCAGTACTTC
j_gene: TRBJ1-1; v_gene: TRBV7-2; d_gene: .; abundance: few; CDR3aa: CASSLRFLEAFF; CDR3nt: TGTGCCAGCAGCTTAAGGTTTCTTGAGGCTTTCTTT